This T cell receptor beta chain derives from a study of blood T cell repertoires in COVID-19 (dated by TCRdb to 2020 to 2021). For context, the study as a whole: Collaborator samples came from the United States, Italy and Spain and covered acute and convalescent phases of COVID-19. The prospective study material was composed of cDNA or gDNA derived from T cells, B-cell-depleted T cells, or PBMCs. Deeply sampled blood TCRbeta repertoires from subjects exposed to, actively infected with, or recovered from COVID-19 were included in the dataset. The repertoires were released in a freely available public database meant as a resource for research on the immune response to SARS-CoV-2. Samples were obtained from the ongoing ImmuneRACE study (first 160 participants) and from 1,000 to 1,500 subjects provided by 6 global collaborators. Nearly every sample came with metadata listing a de-identified subject ID, COVID-19 status, age in years and sex. HLA class I and class II types, where available, came from metadata supplied by the sample provider rather than from assay-based typing.

TCRbeta CDR3 regions were amplified from genomic DNA by means of the immunoSEQ Assay, a bias-controlled multiplex PCR. In the source study's methods: The number of nucleated cells in each sample was estimated by amplification of reference gene primers within the assay. To quantify the absolute abundance of each unique TCRbeta CDR3 rearrangement, sequence reads were collapsed and filtered. For each sample, productive Simpson clonality was calculated by taking the square root of Simpson's diversity index across productive rearrangements. TCRdb re-hosts the immuneACCESS table, in-frame sequences only. Its copies lack some clones; in the studies checked, an unresolved V gene accounts for under half of them, and the cause for the rest is not known. V, J and clone size were drawn from that table, and D and trimming were deduced from the DNA. For this sample the table gives about 62,000 clones, of which 85% to 90% were detected only once. Of the sample, 18% falls within the top ten clones.

V loses 1 base of germline sequence and J loses 2 bases, and the interval between the two ends is 17 bases. Counted from cysteine to phenylalanine, this CDR3 has 16 amino acids. Here the CDR3 DNA is all that survives: 48 bases in frame from base 1. From a lookup of the germline V gene (reference sequence), CDR1 and CDR2 are GTSNPN and SVGIG. Summary of the overall study and its limitations: How much clinical and demographic metadata was included differed by source and by participant, and the metadata was provided uncurated.

Comments on this clone: Its antigen target is currently unknown. Base qualities are not at hand, and no much larger clone is one base apart.

In Seattle, one collaborating source enrolled patients while the infection was active and tracked those patients longitudinally over the course of disease. The collaborating institutions used their own protocols to collect whole blood in K2EDTA tubes. For TCRbeta analysis, collaborators shipped samples as frozen whole blood, isolated PBMCs, or DNA extracted from either of those sample types. What was sequenced was peripheral blood. This TCR derives from a woman aged 55-75 years with COVID-19, enrolled during active disease. The sequence joins TRBV30 to TRBJ2-5; the D gene is perhaps TRBD1, from 6 matching bases. The CDR3 corresponds to CAWSGDRPNLQETQYF. The sequenced DNA: TGTGCCTGGAGTGGCGACAGGCCTAACCTTCAAGAGACCCAGTACTTC.